These T cell receptor beta chains were read from a single sample in a study of shared clonotypes between healthy human individuals. TCRdb's copy holds only in-frame clones and misses some; the assay was immunoSEQ multiplex PCR. The sample carries some 1 million clones, more than 65% recorded once. The source material was memory CD4+ T cells sorted from blood. These receptors originate from a man younger than 35 in good health. Each CDR3 is given with its conserved first and last residue. Each record gives: V gene, J gene, CDR3 protein.

v_gene: TRBV29-1; j_gene: TRBJ1-5; CDR3aa: CSVRGQGNNQPQHF
v_gene: TRBV9; j_gene: TRBJ1-4; CDR3aa: CASSRGTNEKLFF
v_gene: TRBV5-1; j_gene: TRBJ1-5; CDR3aa: CASSPQGGSNQPQHF
v_gene: TRBV30; j_gene: TRBJ1-3; CDR3aa: CAWRFSGNTIYF
v_gene: TRBV5-1; j_gene: TRBJ2-3; CDR3aa: CASSLPAQGAKDTQYF
v_gene: TRBV29-1; j_gene: TRBJ2-7; CDR3aa: CSVASEVTYEQYF
v_gene: TRBV30; j_gene: TRBJ1-2; CDR3aa: CASTRGIYGYTF
v_gene: TRBV7-9; j_gene: TRBJ2-1; CDR3aa: CASSLNTGVLHNEQFF
v_gene: TRBV9; j_gene: TRBJ2-1; CDR3aa: CASSAATSGYNEQFF
v_gene: TRBV11-2; j_gene: TRBJ1-4; CDR3aa: CASSSSDHFEKLFF
v_gene: TRBV5-6; j_gene: TRBJ2-2; CDR3aa: CASSSLLGHGELFF
v_gene: TRBV5-4; j_gene: TRBJ2-2; CDR3aa: CASSSTGVGTGELFF
v_gene: TRBV21-1; j_gene: TRBJ2-7; CDR3aa: CASTIPGGEKQYEQYF
v_gene: TRBV5-6; j_gene: TRBJ1-6; CDR3aa: CASSPRVSPLHF
v_gene: TRBV2; j_gene: TRBJ2-3; CDR3aa: CASSPTGILEADTQYF
v_gene: TRBV19; j_gene: TRBJ2-2; CDR3aa: CASTLGLVGELFF
v_gene: TRBV5-4; j_gene: TRBJ2-1; CDR3aa: CASSPPGGAGKNEQFF
v_gene: TRBV25-1; j_gene: TRBJ2-5; CDR3aa: CASSPAGQETQYF
v_gene: TRBV9; j_gene: TRBJ2-3; CDR3aa: CASKGQNTDTQYF
v_gene: TRBV7-9; j_gene: TRBJ2-1; CDR3aa: CASSFRDSPHEQFF
v_gene: TRBV30; j_gene: TRBJ1-1; CDR3aa: CAWSPNRNTEAFF
v_gene: TRBV6-5; j_gene: TRBJ2-2; CDR3aa: CASSSGPTGELFF
v_gene: TRBV5-1; j_gene: TRBJ2-2; CDR3aa: CASSLAPQRQNTGELFF
v_gene: TRBV7-9; j_gene: TRBJ2-3; CDR3aa: CASSLEWRASGSTDTQYF
v_gene: TRBV19; j_gene: TRBJ2-7; CDR3aa: CASSVNPNKADEQYF
v_gene: TRBV5-4; j_gene: TRBJ1-4; CDR3aa: CASSLGGTTNEKLFF
v_gene: TRBV19; j_gene: TRBJ1-5; CDR3aa: CASSIDRQGYQPQHF
v_gene: TRBV6-5; j_gene: TRBJ2-7; CDR3aa: CASRYDSSGTSYEQYF
v_gene: TRBV10-3; j_gene: TRBJ1-2; CDR3aa: CAIRQRLEDGYTF
v_gene: TRBV27; j_gene: TRBJ1-5; CDR3aa: CASSPGTGYQPQHF
v_gene: TRBV5-4; j_gene: TRBJ2-5; CDR3aa: CASSMTSGAPQETQYF
v_gene: TRBV5-1; j_gene: TRBJ1-4; CDR3aa: CASSLTGQDNEKLFF
v_gene: TRBV10-2; j_gene: TRBJ2-1; CDR3aa: CASRTSGTSGYNEQFF
v_gene: TRBV10-3; j_gene: TRBJ2-7; CDR3aa: CAIGSGESYEQYF
v_gene: TRBV12-5; j_gene: TRBJ2-1; CDR3aa: CASGAPAEVYNEQFF
v_gene: TRBV15; j_gene: TRBJ1-5; CDR3aa: CATSRDLGGTPPQHF
v_gene: TRBV15; j_gene: TRBJ2-5; CDR3aa: CATSRDQRREEETQYF
v_gene: TRBV7-9; j_gene: TRBJ1-4; CDR3aa: CASNEAGTGGEKLFF
v_gene: TRBV5-5; j_gene: TRBJ1-5; CDR3aa: CASSLDGNSNQPQHF
v_gene: TRBV10-3; j_gene: TRBJ1-1; CDR3aa: CAIRSGDEAFF
v_gene: TRBV5-1; j_gene: TRBJ1-2; CDR3aa: CASSGLQGADGYTF
v_gene: TRBV2; j_gene: TRBJ2-7; CDR3aa: CASSAVSGGADEQYF
v_gene: TRBV5-3; j_gene: TRBJ2-7; CDR3aa: CARSPSATGGYEQYF
v_gene: TRBV29-1; j_gene: TRBJ2-7; CDR3aa: CSVKQSGFSYEQYF
v_gene: TRBV6-4; j_gene: TRBJ1-5; CDR3aa: CASSPESVGQPQHF